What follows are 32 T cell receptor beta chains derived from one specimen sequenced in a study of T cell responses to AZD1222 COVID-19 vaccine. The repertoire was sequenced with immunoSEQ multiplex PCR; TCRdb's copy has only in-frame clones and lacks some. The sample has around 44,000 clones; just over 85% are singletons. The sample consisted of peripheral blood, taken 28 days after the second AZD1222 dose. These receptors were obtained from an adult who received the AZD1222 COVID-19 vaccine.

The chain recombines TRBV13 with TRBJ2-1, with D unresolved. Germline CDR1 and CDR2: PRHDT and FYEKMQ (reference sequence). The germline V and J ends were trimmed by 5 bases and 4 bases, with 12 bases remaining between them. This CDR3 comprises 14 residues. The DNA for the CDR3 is TGTGCCAGCAGCCCCCCTGCCCCGTACAATGAGCAGTTCTTC. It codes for CASSPPAPYNEQFF.

The CDR3 region has the DNA TGTGCCAGCGGCCCCGCTAGCGGTACTTACGAGCAGTACTTC. This translates into CASGPASGTYEQYF. The V call is TRBV2, the J call TRBJ2-7, with 7 bases lining up with TRBD2. V shed 8 bases, J shed 4 bases, and the junction held 11 bases outside the gene matches. This CDR3 spans 14 amino acids. Germline CDR1 and CDR2: SNHLY and FYNNEI.

The chain's CDR3 is CASRMKGTGLSGNTIYF. For the CDR3, the DNA is TGTGCCAGCAGGATGAAGGGTACCGGGTTATCTGGAAACACCATATATTTT. V gene TRBV27 combines with J gene TRBJ1-3; D uncertain. Germline values: CDR1 MNHEY, CDR2 SMNVEV (reference sequence). This CDR3 has 17 amino acids. V lost 6 bases to trimming and J lost 1 base, with 19 bases between them.

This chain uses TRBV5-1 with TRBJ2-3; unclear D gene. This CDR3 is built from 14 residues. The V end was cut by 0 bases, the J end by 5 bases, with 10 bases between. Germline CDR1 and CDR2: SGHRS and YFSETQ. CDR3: CASSLGDGQDTQYF. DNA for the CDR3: TGCGCCAGCAGCTTGGGAGACGGTCAAGATACGCAGTATTTT.

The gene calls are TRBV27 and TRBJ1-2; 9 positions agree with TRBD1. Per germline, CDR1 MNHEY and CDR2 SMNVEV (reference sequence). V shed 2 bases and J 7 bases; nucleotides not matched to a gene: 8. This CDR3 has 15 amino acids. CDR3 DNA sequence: TGTGCCAGCAGTTTAGGAGACAGGGGGTATGGTGGCTACACCTTC. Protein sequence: CASSLGDRGYGGYTF.

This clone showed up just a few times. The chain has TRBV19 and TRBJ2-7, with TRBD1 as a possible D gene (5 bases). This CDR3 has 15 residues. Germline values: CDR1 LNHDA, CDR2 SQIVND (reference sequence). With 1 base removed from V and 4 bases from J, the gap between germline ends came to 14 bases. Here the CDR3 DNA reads TGTGCCAGTAGTATAGTCGGACACGATGGATACGAGCAGTACTTC. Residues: CASSIVGHDGYEQYF.

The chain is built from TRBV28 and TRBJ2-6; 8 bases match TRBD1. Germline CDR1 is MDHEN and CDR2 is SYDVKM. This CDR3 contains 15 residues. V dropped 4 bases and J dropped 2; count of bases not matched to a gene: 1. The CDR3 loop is CASSSTGAGANVLTF. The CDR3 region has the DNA TGTGCCAGCAGTTCGACAGGGGCTGGGGCCAACGTCCTGACTTTC.

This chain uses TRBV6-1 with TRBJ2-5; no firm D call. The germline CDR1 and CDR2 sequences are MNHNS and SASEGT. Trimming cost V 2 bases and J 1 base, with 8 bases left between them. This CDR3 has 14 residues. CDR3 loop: CASSEWWGQETQYF. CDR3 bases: TGTGCCAGCAGTGAATGGTGGGGCCAAGAGACCCAGTACTTC.

CDR3 residues: CASSSAKGQGTDTQYF. CDR3 in DNA: TGTGCCAGCAGCTCAGCAAAAGGACAGGGAACAGATACGCAGTATTTT. V gene TRBV7-2 combines with J gene TRBJ2-3; 8 bases align to TRBD1. The CDR3 extends over 16 amino acids. The V segment lost 4 bases and the J segment 3 bases; nucleotides outside the gene matches: 9. CDR1 and CDR2 from the germline V gene are SGHTA and FQGNSA.

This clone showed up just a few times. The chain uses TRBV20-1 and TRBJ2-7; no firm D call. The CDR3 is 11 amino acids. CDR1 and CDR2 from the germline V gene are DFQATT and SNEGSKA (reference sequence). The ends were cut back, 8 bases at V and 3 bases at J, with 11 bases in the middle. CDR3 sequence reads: CSLQAYYEQYF. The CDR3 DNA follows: TGCAGTCTACAAGCGTACTACGAGCAGTACTTC.

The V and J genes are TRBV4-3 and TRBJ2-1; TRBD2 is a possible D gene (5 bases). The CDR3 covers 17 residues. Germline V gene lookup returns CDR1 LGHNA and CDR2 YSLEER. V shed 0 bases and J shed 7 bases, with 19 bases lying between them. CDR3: CASSQESGSIGANEQFF. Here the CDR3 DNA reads TGCGCCAGCAGCCAAGAATCGGGGTCCATTGGAGCGAATGAGCAGTTCTTC.

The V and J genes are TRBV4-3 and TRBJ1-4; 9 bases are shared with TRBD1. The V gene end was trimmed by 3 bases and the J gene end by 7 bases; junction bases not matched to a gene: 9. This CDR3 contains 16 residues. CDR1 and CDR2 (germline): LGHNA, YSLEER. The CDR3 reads CASSHPTRGQGEKLFF. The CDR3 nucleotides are TGCGCCAGCAGCCACCCCACGAGGGGACAGGGTGAAAAACTGTTTTTT.

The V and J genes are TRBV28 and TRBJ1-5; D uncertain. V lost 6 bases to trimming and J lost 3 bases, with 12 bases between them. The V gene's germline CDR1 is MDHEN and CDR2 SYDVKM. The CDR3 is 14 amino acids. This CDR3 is CASSDLLANQPQHF. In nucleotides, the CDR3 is TGTGCCAGCAGCGATCTACTTGCCAATCAGCCCCAGCATTTT. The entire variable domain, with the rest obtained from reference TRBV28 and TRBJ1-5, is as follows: DVKVTQSSRYLVKRTGEKVFLECVQDMDHENMFWYRQDPGLGLRLIYFSYDVKMKEKGDIPEGYSVSREKKERFSLILESASTNQTSMYLCASSDLLANQPQHFGDGTRLSIL.

The DNA of the CDR3 is TGTGCCATCACCGGACAGGGTCAGTTGAATGAGCAGTTCTTC. Amino acid sequence: CAITGQGQLNEQFF. The V gene is TRBV10-3, the J gene TRBJ2-1, with TRBD1 identical over 8 bases. The V gene's germline CDR1 is ENHRY and CDR2 SYGVKD. The V gene end was trimmed by 7 bases and the J gene end by 7 bases; junction bases not matched to a gene: 9. This CDR3 region has 14 residues.

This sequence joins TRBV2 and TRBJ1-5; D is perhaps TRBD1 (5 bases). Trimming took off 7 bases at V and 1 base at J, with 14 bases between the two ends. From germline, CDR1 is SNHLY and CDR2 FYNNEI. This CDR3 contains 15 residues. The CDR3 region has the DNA TGTGCCAGCATTCAGGGTACCGCAAGCAATCAGCCCCAGCATTTT. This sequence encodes CASIQGTASNQPQHF. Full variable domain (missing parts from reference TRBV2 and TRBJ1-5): EPEVTQTPSHQVTQMGQEVILRCVPISNHLYFYWYRQILGQKVEFLVSFYNNEISEKSEIFDDQFSVERPDGSNFTLKIRSTKLEDSAMYFCASIQGTASNQPQHFGDGTRLSIL.

CDR3 region: CASSLDLRSNYEQYF. CDR3 bases: TGTGCCAGCAGCTTAGATTTGAGATCCAACTACGAGCAGTACTTC. The V and J genes are TRBV11-2 and TRBJ2-7; D not resolved. Trimming removed 0 bases from V and 3 bases from J, with 12 bases in between. The length of the CDR3 is 15 residues. The germline V gene has CDR1 SGHAT and CDR2 FQNNGV.

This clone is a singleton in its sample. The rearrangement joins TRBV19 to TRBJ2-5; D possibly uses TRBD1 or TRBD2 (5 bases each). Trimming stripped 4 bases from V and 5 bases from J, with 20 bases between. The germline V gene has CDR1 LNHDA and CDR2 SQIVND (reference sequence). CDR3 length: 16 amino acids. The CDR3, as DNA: TGTGCCAGTAGTAGCCCCCAGAGGGGAAAGTTGGAGACCCAGTACTTC. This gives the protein CASSSPQRGKLETQYF.

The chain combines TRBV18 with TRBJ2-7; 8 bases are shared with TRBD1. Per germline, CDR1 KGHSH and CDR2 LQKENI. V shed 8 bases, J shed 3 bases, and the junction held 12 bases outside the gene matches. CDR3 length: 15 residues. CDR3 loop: CASAVGTGVLYEQYF. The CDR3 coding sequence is TGTGCCAGCGCCGTCGGGACAGGAGTCCTCTACGAGCAGTACTTC.

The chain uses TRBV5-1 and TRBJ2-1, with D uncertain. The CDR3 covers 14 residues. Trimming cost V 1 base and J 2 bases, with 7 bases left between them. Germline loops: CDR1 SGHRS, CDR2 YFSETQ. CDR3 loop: CASSLMAPYNEQFF. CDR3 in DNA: TGCGCCAGCAGCTTGATGGCACCCTACAATGAGCAGTTCTTC.

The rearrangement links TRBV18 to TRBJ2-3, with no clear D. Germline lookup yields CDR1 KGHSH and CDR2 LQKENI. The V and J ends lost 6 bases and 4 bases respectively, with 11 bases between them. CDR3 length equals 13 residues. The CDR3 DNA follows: TGTGCCAGCTCTCGCCAATCGGCAGATACGCAGTATTTT. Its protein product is CASSRQSADTQYF.

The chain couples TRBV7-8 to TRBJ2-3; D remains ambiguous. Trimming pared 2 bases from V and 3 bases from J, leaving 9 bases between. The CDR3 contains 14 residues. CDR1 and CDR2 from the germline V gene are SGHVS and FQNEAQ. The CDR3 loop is CASSLQTATDTQYF. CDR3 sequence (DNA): TGTGCCAGCAGCTTACAAACAGCAACAGATACGCAGTATTTT.

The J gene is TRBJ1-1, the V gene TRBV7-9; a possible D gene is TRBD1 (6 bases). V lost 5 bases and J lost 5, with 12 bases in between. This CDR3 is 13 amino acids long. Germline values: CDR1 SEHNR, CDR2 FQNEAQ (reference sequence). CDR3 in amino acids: CASSAQGRTEAFF. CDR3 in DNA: TGTGCCAGCAGCGCCCAGGGGCGAACTGAAGCTTTCTTT.

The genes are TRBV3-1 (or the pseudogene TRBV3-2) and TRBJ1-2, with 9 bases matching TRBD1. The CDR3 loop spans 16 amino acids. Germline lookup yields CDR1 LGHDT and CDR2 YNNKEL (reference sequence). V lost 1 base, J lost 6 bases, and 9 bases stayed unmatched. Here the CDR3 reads CASSQGQQGAWDGYTF. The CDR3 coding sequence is TGTGCCAGCAGCCAAGGCCAACAGGGGGCCTGGGATGGCTACACCTTC.

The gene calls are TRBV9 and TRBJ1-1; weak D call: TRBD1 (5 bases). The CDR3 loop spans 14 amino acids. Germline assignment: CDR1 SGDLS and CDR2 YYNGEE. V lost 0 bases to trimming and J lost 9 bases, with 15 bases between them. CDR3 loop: CASSVDTDNNKAFF. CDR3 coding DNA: TGTGCCAGCAGCGTAGATACGGACAACAATAAAGCTTTCTTT. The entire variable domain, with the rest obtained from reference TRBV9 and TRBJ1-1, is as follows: DSGVTQTPKHLITATGQRVTLRCSPRSGDLSVYWYQQSLDQGLQFLIQYYNGEERAKGNILERFSAQQFPDLHSELNLSSLELGDSALYFCASSVDTDNNKAFFGQGTRLTVV.

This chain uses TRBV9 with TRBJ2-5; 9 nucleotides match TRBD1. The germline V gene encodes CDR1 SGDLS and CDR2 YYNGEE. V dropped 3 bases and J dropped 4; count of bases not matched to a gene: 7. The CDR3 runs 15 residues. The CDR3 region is CASSAVQGATETQYF. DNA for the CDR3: TGTGCCAGCAGCGCGGTACAGGGGGCAACAGAGACCCAGTACTTC.

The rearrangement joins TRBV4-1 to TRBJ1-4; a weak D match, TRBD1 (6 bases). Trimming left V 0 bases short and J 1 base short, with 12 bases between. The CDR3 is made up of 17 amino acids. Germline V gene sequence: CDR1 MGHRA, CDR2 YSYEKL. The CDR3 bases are TGCGCCAGCAGCCAAGATGGGCAGGGGCTAACTAATGAAAAACTGTTTTTT. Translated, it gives CASSQDGQGLTNEKLFF.

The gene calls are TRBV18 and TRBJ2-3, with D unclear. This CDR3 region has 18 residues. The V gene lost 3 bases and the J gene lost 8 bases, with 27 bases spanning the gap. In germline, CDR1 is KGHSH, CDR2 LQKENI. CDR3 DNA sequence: TGTGCCAGCTCACCGTTCTCCCCGGGTCCCCAGTCAGGTTTTACGCAGTATTTT. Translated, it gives CASSPFSPGPQSGFTQYF.

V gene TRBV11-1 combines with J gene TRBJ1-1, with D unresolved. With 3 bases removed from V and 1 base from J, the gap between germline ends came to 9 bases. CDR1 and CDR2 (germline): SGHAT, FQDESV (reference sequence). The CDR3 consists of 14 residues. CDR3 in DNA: TGTGCCAGCAGCTTCCCTGGATCGAACACTGAAGCTTTCTTT. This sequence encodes CASSFPGSNTEAFF.

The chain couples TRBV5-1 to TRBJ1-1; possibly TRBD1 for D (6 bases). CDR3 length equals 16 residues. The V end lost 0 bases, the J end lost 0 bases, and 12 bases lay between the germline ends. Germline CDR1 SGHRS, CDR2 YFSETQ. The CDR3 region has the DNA TGCGCCAGCAGCTTGGCCTTGGGACAATTGAACACTGAAGCTTTCTTT. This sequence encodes CASSLALGQLNTEAFF.

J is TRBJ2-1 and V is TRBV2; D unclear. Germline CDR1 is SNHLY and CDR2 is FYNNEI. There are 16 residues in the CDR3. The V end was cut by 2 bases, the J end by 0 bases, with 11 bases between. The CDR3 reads CASSERVLSSYNEQFF. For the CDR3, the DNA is TGTGCCAGCAGTGAACGGGTACTGAGCTCCTACAATGAGCAGTTCTTC.

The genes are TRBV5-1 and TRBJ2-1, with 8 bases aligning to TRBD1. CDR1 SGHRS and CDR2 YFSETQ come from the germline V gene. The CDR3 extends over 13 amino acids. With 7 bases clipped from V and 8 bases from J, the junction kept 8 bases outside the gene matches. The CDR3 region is CASRDRISHEQFF. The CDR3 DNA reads TGCGCCAGCCGGGACAGGATTTCACATGAGCAGTTCTTC.

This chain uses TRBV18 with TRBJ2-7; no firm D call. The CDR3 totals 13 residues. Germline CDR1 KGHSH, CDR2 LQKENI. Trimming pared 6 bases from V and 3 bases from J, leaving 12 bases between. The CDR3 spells CASSWQALYEQYF. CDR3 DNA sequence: TGTGCCAGCTCTTGGCAGGCCCTCTACGAGCAGTACTTC.